This TCR beta chain was observed in a study of vaccination and CD4 T cells after COVID-19. The study sequenced cultured CD4+ T cell DNA using the Oncomine TCR Beta short-read assay. TCRdb reprocessed the PCR reads with MiXCR, giving one entry per CDR3 protein. In the table there are some 12,000 distinct CDR3 sequences, 54% of which are singletons. Deletions cut 0 bases from V and 4 bases from J, with 8 bases between. Germline V gene sequence: CDR1 MGHRA, CDR2 YSYEKL. The CDR3 is made up of 14 amino acids. A note on this clonotype: The target antigen is unknown.

Treatment described: approximately 11-day PBMC culture with coronavirus spike peptide pools or control peptides (ViraFEST assay). Positive PCR dates covered March to December 2020, before US Alpha, Beta and Delta variants. The clonotype was recovered from a human donor who had recovered from COVID-19. What was sequenced was CD4+ T cells from blood, cultured in vitro. This chain uses TRBV4-1 with TRBJ2-3, with D unclear. The CDR3 loop is CASSQDRLADTQYF. The CDR3, as DNA: TGCGCCAGCAGCCAAGATAGACTTGCAGATACGCAGTATTTT.